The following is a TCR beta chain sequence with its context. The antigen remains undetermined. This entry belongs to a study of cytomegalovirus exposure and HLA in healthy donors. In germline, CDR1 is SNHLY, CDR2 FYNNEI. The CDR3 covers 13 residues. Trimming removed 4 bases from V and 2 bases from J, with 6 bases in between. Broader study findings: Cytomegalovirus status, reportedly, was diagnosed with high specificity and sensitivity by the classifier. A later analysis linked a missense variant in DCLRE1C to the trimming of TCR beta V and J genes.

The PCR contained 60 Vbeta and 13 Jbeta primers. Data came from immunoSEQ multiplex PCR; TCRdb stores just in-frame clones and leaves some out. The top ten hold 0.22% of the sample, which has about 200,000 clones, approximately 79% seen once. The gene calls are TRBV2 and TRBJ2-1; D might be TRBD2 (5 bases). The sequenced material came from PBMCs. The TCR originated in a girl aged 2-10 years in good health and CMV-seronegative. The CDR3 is CASSAGTYNEQFF. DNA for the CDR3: TGTGCCAGCAGTGCGGGAACCTACAATGAGCAGTTCTTC.